This passage covers 29 T cell receptor beta chains from one sample sequenced in a study of Ad26.COV2.S vaccination and SARS-CoV-2 variants. The repertoire was sequenced with immunoSEQ multiplex PCR; TCRdb's copy has only in-frame clones and lacks some. The sample lists about 350,000 clones, about nine tenths occurring once. Treatment specified: about 20 received Ad26.COV2.S at low or high dose, single or two shots; about 5 received placebo; per-sample allocation not given. Vaccine and placebo recipients were sampled on day 63 after the first injection. Sample: peripheral blood, taken in a trial of Ad26.COV2.S vaccine versus placebo. These receptors all stem from a person between 18 and 59 years old who received the Ad26.COV2.S COVID-19 vaccine or a placebo.

This sequence joins TRBV12-3 or TRBV12-4 and TRBJ2-7; 7 nucleotides align to TRBD1. The length of the CDR3 is 13 residues. V was clipped by 5 bases and J by 2 bases; unmatched bases: 3. The CDR3 region has the DNA TGTGCCAGCAGTCAACAGGGGCCCTACGAGCAGTACTTC. As protein: CASSQQGPYEQYF.

The chain is built from TRBV7-3 and TRBJ1-5, with 11 bases lining up with TRBD1. V was clipped by 2 bases and J by 5 bases; unmatched bases: 5. In germline, CDR1 is SGHTA, CDR2 FQGTGA. CDR3 size: 16 residues. The CDR3 DNA is TGTGCCAGCAGCTTAGGGGGACAGGGGGTGGATCAGCCCCAGCATTTT. It is translated as CASSLGGQGVDQPQHF.

The gene calls are TRBV9 and TRBJ1-1; the D is unclear. V was shortened by 1 base and J by 0 bases, with 4 bases between the two germline ends. Germline CDR1 SGDLS, CDR2 YYNGEE. The CDR3 length is 13 residues. The CDR3, as DNA: TGTGCCAGCAGCGTAAATGTGAACACTGAAGCTTTCTTT. Its translation is CASSVNVNTEAFF.

In this sample, this clone turned up once. V and J are TRBV3-1 (or the pseudogene TRBV3-2) and TRBJ2-1, with D uncertain. V was cut by 1 base and J by 9 bases, with 13 bases left in between. Germline CDR1 and CDR2: LGHDT and YNNKEL (reference sequence). The CDR3 is 14 residues long. This CDR3 reads CASSQATKWGEQFF. CDR3 bases: TGTGCCAGCAGCCAAGCAACGAAATGGGGTGAGCAGTTCTTC.

In this sample, this clone turned up once. The J gene is TRBJ1-1, the V gene TRBV5-4, with TRBD1 as a possible D gene (5 bases). Trimming stripped 3 bases from V and 1 base from J, with 16 bases between. The CDR3 runs 16 residues. Germline CDR1 and CDR2: SGHNT and YYREEE (reference sequence). CDR3 residues: CASSSSQGLRNTEAFF. For the CDR3, the DNA is TGTGCCAGCAGCTCCTCCCAGGGTTTACGGAACACTGAAGCTTTCTTT.

The chain combines TRBV4-2 with TRBJ2-3; D might be TRBD1 or TRBD2, each matching 6 bases. In germline, CDR1 is LGHNA, CDR2 YNFKEQ. Trimming took 0 bases from V and 4 from J, leaving 20 bases between them. The CDR3 extends over 18 amino acids. As DNA, the CDR3 is TGTGCCAGCAGCCAAGATCCGGGGGCGGGACGAGGGGCAGATACGCAGTATTTT. Encoded protein: CASSQDPGAGRGADTQYF.

The chain recombines TRBV7-9 with TRBJ1-1; D unclear. The CDR3 spans 13 residues. The V gene's germline CDR1 is SEHNR and CDR2 FQNEAQ (reference sequence). Trimming took 2 bases from V and 1 from J, leaving 5 bases between them. CDR3 loop: CASSLRENTEAFF. The DNA of the CDR3 is TGTGCCAGCAGCTTACGGGAGAACACTGAAGCTTTCTTT.

CDR3 residues: CASSLGSLGASTEAFF. The CDR3 DNA is TGTGCCAGCAGCTTGGGAAGTCTGGGGGCGAGCACTGAAGCTTTCTTT. This chain connects TRBV5-6 to TRBJ1-1, with D perhaps TRBD1 (6 bases). V was cut by 0 bases and J by 4 bases, with 16 bases left in between. This CDR3 comprises 16 residues. Germline V CDR1 and CDR2: SGHDT, YYEEEE.

The genes are TRBV9 and TRBJ1-4, with unresolved D. This CDR3 is 16 amino acids long. Germline CDR1 reads SGDLS; CDR2 reads YYNGEE. Deletions cut 0 bases from V and 0 bases from J, with 9 bases between. As DNA, the CDR3 is TGTGCCAGCAGCGTAGGAGTCAGGCCAACTAATGAAAAACTGTTTTTT. Its protein is CASSVGVRPTNEKLFF.

The chain has TRBV11-2 and TRBJ2-1; the D is unclear. The germline V gene has CDR1 SGHAT and CDR2 FQNNGV. The CDR3 runs to 15 residues. V was clipped by 4 bases and J by 2 bases, with 12 bases between them. CDR3 coding DNA: TGTGCCAGCAGCTGGTTGCGGACCCCCTACAATGAGCAGTTCTTC. It encodes CASSWLRTPYNEQFF. Variable domain in full (rest from reference TRBV11-2 and TRBJ2-1): EAGVAQSPRYKIIEKRQSVAFWCNPISGHATLYWYQQILGQGPKLLIQFQNNGVVDDSQLPKDRFSAERLKGVDSTLKIQPAKLEDSAVYLCASSWLRTPYNEQFFGPGTRLTVL.

This chain uses TRBV2 with TRBJ1-5; D possibly corresponds to TRBD1 (5 bases). CDR1 SNHLY and CDR2 FYNNEI come from the germline V gene. The CDR3 runs 14 residues. V was pared by 4 bases and J by 5 bases, with 12 bases between. DNA of the CDR3: TGTGCCAGCAGTGCGGCAGGGTCTTATCAGCCCCAGCATTTT. Amino acids: CASSAAGSYQPQHF. Combining the CDR3 with reference TRBV2 and TRBJ1-5 gives the whole variable domain EPEVTQTPSHQVTQMGQEVILRCVPISNHLYFYWYRQILGQKVEFLVSFYNNEISEKSEIFDDQFSVERPDGSNFTLKIRSTKLEDSAMYFCASSAAGSYQPQHFGDGTRLSIL.

The chain recombines TRBV6-5 with TRBJ1-4; no firm D call. This CDR3 region has 14 residues. Germline CDR1 reads MNHEY; CDR2 reads SVGAGI. The V and J ends lost 0 bases and 8 bases respectively, with 10 bases between them. The CDR3 bases are TGTGCCAGCAGTTACTCAACAGCCCCCGAAAAACTGTTTTTT. Its protein is CASSYSTAPEKLFF.

V usage is TRBV27 and J usage is TRBJ1-2; D is undetermined. The germline V gene has CDR1 MNHEY and CDR2 SMNVEV (reference sequence). The CDR3 length is 13 residues. Trimming left V 4 bases short and J 0 bases short, with 6 bases between. The CDR3 bases are TGTGCCAGCAGTTCTAGGACTAACTATGGCTACACCTTC. Protein product: CASSSRTNYGYTF.

The CDR3 DNA reads TGTGCCAGCAGTTTACAGGGGGCTGCTGAAGCTTTCTTT. This translates into CASSLQGAAEAFF. The chain recombines TRBV27 with TRBJ1-1; 8 nucleotides agree with TRBD1. The CDR3 totals 13 residues. Losses at the gene ends were 2 bases for V and 6 bases for J; bases not matched to a gene: 2. The germline gives CDR1 MNHEY, CDR2 SMNVEV (reference sequence).

CDR3 sequence: CASSPRGAREETQYF. The CDR3 nucleotides read TGTGCCAGCAGCCCCCGGGGGGCGCGGGAGGAGACCCAGTACTTC. This chain links TRBV25-1 with TRBJ2-5, with D possibly TRBD2 on 7 matching bases. Germline V gene sequence: CDR1 MGHDK, CDR2 SYGVNS. Trimming pared 6 bases from V and 5 bases from J, leaving 19 bases between. The CDR3 covers 15 residues.

The V and J genes are TRBV19 and TRBJ2-4, with 10 bases identical to TRBD1. Losses at the gene ends were 6 bases for V and 7 bases for J; bases not matched to a gene: 3. CDR3 length: 13 amino acids. CDR1 is LNHDA, CDR2 SQIVND, per germline (reference sequence). CDR3 amino acids: CASSRTGGNIQYF. The CDR3 DNA follows: TGTGCCAGTAGCCGGACAGGGGGGAACATTCAGTACTTC.

The genes are TRBV18 and TRBJ2-3; D is possibly TRBD1 (6 bases). Per germline, CDR1 KGHSH and CDR2 LQKENI. This CDR3 region has 17 residues. Between the trimmed V and J ends, which lost 4 bases and 6 bases, there was a span of 23 bases. For the CDR3, the DNA is TGTGCCAGCTCACGTTATACTAATGCAGGGGCGGCTGATACGCAGTATTTT. Translating gives CASSRYTNAGAADTQYF.

The chain is built from TRBV6-2 or TRBV6-3 and TRBJ2-5; TRBD2 agrees at 13 bases. This CDR3 region has 15 residues. The V gene's germline CDR1 is MNHEY and CDR2 SVGEGT. With V trimmed by 6 bases and J by 3 bases, 4 bases remained unmatched. The DNA for the CDR3 is TGTGCCAGCAGCCAAGGACTAGCGGGGGAAGAGACCCAGTACTTC. It encodes CASSQGLAGEETQYF.

The CDR3 protein is CSAKTSYEQFF. Written as DNA, the CDR3 is TGCAGTGCCAAAACTAGCTATGAGCAGTTCTTC. The rearrangement uses TRBV20-1 and TRBJ2-1; TRBD2 is a possible D gene (6 bases). V was cut by 6 bases and J by 8 bases, with 11 bases left in between. CDR1 DFQATT and CDR2 SNEGSKA come from the germline V gene (reference sequence). The CDR3 has 11 residues.

In the case of this clone: Being one base from a much bigger clone, this may be a read error. The sample contains more than one DNA sequence encoding this CDR3. The genes are TRBV7-2 and TRBJ1-5; tentative D call: TRBD1 (6 bases). The CDR3 is made up of 14 amino acids. The V end lost 1 base, the J end lost 2 bases, and 6 bases lay between the germline ends. The V gene's germline CDR1 is SGHTA and CDR2 FQGNSA. Here the CDR3 DNA reads TGTGCCAGCAGCTTAGGACAGGGCAATCAGCCCCAGCATTTT. This codes for CASSLGQGNQPQHF. The full variable domain, rest sourced from reference TRBV7-2 and TRBJ1-5, is GAGVSQSPSNKVTEKGKDVELRCDPISGHTALYWYRQSLGQGLEFLIYFQGNSAPDKSGLPSDRFSAERTGGSVSTLTIQRTQQEDSAVYLCASSLGQGNQPQHFGDGTRLSIL.

The genes are TRBV7-3 and TRBJ2-2, with a tentative D call TRBD1 (5 bases). The V and J ends lost 4 bases and 4 bases respectively, with 13 bases between them. The CDR3 covers 15 residues. CDR1 is SGHTA, CDR2 FQGTGA, per germline. The CDR3 sequence is CASSSVTGGTGELFF. The CDR3 bases are TGTGCCAGCAGCTCGGTCACAGGTGGCACCGGGGAGCTGTTTTTT.

This chain joins TRBV11-2 and TRBJ2-7; 10 positions agree with TRBD1. The germline V gene has CDR1 SGHAT and CDR2 FQNNGV. Losses at the gene ends were 5 bases for V and 5 bases for J; bases not matched to a gene: 9. The CDR3 covers 15 residues. This CDR3 is CASSRSPGTGDEQYF. The CDR3 DNA is TGTGCCAGCAGCAGATCCCCCGGGACAGGGGACGAGCAGTACTTC.

This clone came up a few times. J is TRBJ2-1 and V is TRBV4-2; 10 positions match TRBD2. The CDR3 runs to 17 residues. The junction had 9 bases not matched to a gene; V was cut back by 5 bases and J by 2 bases. Germline values: CDR1 LGHNA, CDR2 YNFKEQ. The CDR3 coding sequence is TGTGCCAGCAGCACAGAAGGACTAGCGGAAGCCTACAATGAGCAGTTCTTC. Translated, it gives CASSTEGLAEAYNEQFF.

The chain uses TRBV29-1 and TRBJ2-2; D uncertain. Trimming took off 7 bases at V and 0 bases at J, with 15 bases between the two ends. CDR3 length equals 15 residues. Germline values: CDR1 SQVTM, CDR2 ANQGSEA. The CDR3 DNA sequence: TGCAGCGGCACCAAGGGCCCCGCGAACACCGGGGAGCTGTTTTTT. The encoded protein is CSGTKGPANTGELFF.

This chain links TRBV18 with TRBJ1-6, with 11 nucleotides matching TRBD1. The CDR3 length is 17 residues. CDR1 and CDR2 (germline): KGHSH, LQKENI. With 6 bases clipped from V and 14 bases from J, the junction kept 18 bases outside the gene matches. This chain's CDR3 is CASSLRTGGAGGEALHF. The CDR3 nucleotides read TGTGCCAGCTCGCTTCGGACAGGGGGCGCCGGGGGTGAGGCCCTCCACTTT. Using reference TRBV18 and TRBJ1-6 for the parts outside the CDR3, the full variable domain is NAGVMQNPRHLVRRRGQEARLRCSPMKGHSHVYWYRQLPEEGLKFMVYLQKENIIDESGMPKERFSAEFPKEGPSILRIQQVVRGDSAAYFCASSLRTGGAGGEALHFGNGTRLTVT.

This clone has a single count. The V call is TRBV6-5, the J call TRBJ2-3; TRBD2 matches at 8 bases. This CDR3 region has 14 residues. Unmatched junction bases numbered 6, after V lost 6 bases and J lost 4 bases. Per germline, CDR1 MNHEY and CDR2 SVGAGI. This CDR3 is CASRPGLESDTQYF. The DNA for the CDR3 is TGTGCCAGCAGGCCGGGACTAGAATCAGATACGCAGTATTTT.

The chain recombines TRBV7-6 with TRBJ2-5; the D is unclear. CDR3 length: 16 residues. The ends were cut back, 7 bases at V and 1 base at J, with 19 bases in the middle. Germline CDR1 SGHVS, CDR2 FNYEAQ. The CDR3 bases are TGTGCCAGCACCCCTGGCGTCGGCGGTTTCCAAGAGACCCAGTACTTC. Translation gives CASTPGVGGFQETQYF.

This chain links TRBV3-1 (or the pseudogene TRBV3-2) with TRBJ1-1, with D possibly TRBD1 on 5 matching bases. V shed 4 bases and J shed 4 bases, with 16 bases lying between them. CDR3 length: 15 amino acids. Germline V gives CDR1 LGHDT, CDR2 YNNKEL (reference sequence). CDR3 region: CASSPSRGGSTEAFF. The CDR3 DNA reads as TGTGCCAGCAGCCCCTCTCGGGGGGGAAGCACTGAAGCTTTCTTT.

This clone was seen only once. This rearrangement joins TRBV5-6 to TRBJ2-2; TRBD1 agrees at 7 bases. Unmatched junction bases numbered 6, after V lost 4 bases and J lost 3 bases. The CDR3 spans 15 residues. The germline V gene has CDR1 SGHDT and CDR2 YYEEEE. The CDR3 DNA is TGTGCCAGCAGCCAAACAGGGGTTGACACCGGGGAGCTGTTTTTT. This translates into CASSQTGVDTGELFF.